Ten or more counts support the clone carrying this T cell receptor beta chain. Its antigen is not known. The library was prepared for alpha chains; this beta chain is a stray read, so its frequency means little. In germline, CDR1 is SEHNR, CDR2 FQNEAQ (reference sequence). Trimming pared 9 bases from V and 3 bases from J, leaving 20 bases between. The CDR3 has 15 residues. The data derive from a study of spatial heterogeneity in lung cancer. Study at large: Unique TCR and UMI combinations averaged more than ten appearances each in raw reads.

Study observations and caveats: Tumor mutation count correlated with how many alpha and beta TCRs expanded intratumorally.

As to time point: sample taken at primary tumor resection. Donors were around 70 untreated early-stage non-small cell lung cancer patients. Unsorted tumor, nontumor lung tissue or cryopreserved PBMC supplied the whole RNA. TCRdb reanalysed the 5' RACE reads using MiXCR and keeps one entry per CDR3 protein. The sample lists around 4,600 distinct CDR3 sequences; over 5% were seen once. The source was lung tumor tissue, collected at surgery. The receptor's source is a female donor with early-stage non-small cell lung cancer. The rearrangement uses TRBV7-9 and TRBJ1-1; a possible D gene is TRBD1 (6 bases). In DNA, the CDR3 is TGTGCCAGTCAAATAGCGGGGGGCTGGGACACTGAAGCTTTCTTT. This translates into CASQIAGGWDTEAFF.